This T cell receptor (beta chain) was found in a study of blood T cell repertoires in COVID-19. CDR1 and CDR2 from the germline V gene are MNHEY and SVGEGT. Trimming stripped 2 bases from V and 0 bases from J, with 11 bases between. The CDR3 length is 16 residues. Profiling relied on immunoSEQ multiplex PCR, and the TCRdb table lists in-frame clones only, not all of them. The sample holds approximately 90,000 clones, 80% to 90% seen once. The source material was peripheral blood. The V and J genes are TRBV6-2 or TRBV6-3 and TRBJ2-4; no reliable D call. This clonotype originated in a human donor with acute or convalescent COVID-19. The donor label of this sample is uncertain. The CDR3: CASSYGRDLAKNIQYF. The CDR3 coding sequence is TGTGCCAGCAGTTACGGTCGAGATCTAGCCAAAAACATTCAGTACTTC.